A selection of T cell receptor beta chains follows, all from one sample in a study of blood T cell repertoires in COVID-19. The assay was immunoSEQ multiplex PCR, and TCRdb's table has in-frame clones only and misses some. Among about 190,000 clones listed, around 78% were seen once. Sequencing was performed on peripheral blood. The origin of the receptors is a woman aged 80 or older with active or convalescent COVID-19. CDR3s include the opening cysteine and the closing phenylalanine or tryptophan. The order of the fields is CDR3 protein, CDR3 DNA, J gene, clone size, D gene, V gene. A D gene is named only where the DNA matches it firmly. Clone size is not always given. Where it is, it says once, few, many or a class for expanded clones.

cdr3_aa: CASSSSGGAYEQYF
cdr3_nt: TGTGCCAGCAGTTCCTCAGGGGGTGCCTACGAGCAGTACTTC
j_call: TRBJ2-7
clone_size: once
d_call: TRBD1
v_call: TRBV28

cdr3_aa: CASSLVGGTGIYEQYF
cdr3_nt: TGTGCCAGCAGTTTAGTAGGCGGGACAGGGATCTACGAGCAGTACTTC
j_call: TRBJ2-7
clone_size: -
d_call: TRBD1
v_call: TRBV27

cdr3_aa: CASSFQGLDNTGELFF
cdr3_nt: TGTGCCAGCAGCTTCCAAGGACTAGACAACACCGGGGAGCTGTTTTTT
j_call: TRBJ2-2
clone_size: -
d_call: TRBD2
v_call: TRBV11-2

cdr3_aa: CAWSGTGIYEQFF
cdr3_nt: TGTGCCTGGAGTGGGACAGGGATCTATGAGCAGTTCTTC
j_call: TRBJ2-1
clone_size: -
d_call: TRBD1
v_call: TRBV30

cdr3_aa: CASSEQGRSSYEQYF
cdr3_nt: TGTGCCAGCAGCGAACAGGGGCGCAGCTCCTACGAGCAGTACTTC
j_call: TRBJ2-7
clone_size: once
d_call: TRBD1
v_call: TRBV2

cdr3_aa: CSVTITGSSNQPQHF
cdr3_nt: TGCAGCGTCACGATTACGGGGAGTAGCAATCAGCCCCAGCATTTT
j_call: TRBJ1-5
clone_size: -
d_call: -
v_call: TRBV29-1

cdr3_aa: CASSVGGGLRGTLSGELFF
cdr3_nt: TGTGCCAGCAGCGTAGGCGGGGGTTTGCGGGGGACCTTAAGCGGGGAGCTGTTTTTT
j_call: TRBJ2-2
clone_size: once
d_call: TRBD2
v_call: TRBV9

cdr3_aa: CASSQSGTSGDHTQYF
cdr3_nt: TGTGCCAGCAGCCAGTCCGGGACTAGCGGGGATCATACGCAGTATTTT
j_call: TRBJ2-3
clone_size: once
d_call: TRBD2
v_call: TRBV3-1/TRBV3-2

cdr3_aa: CASSQELAGPYSTDTQYF
cdr3_nt: TGTGCCAGCAGCCAAGAACTAGCGGGACCCTATAGCACAGATACGCAGTATTTT
j_call: TRBJ2-3
clone_size: few
d_call: TRBD2
v_call: TRBV3-1/TRBV3-2

cdr3_aa: CASSLSWSETNEKLFF
cdr3_nt: TGTGCCAGCAGTTTATCGTGGTCCGAGACTAATGAAAAACTGTTTTTT
j_call: TRBJ1-4
clone_size: few
d_call: -
v_call: TRBV27

cdr3_aa: CASTGPGLQSTDTQYF
cdr3_nt: TGTGCCAGCACAGGACCGGGACTTCAAAGCACAGATACGCAGTATTTT
j_call: TRBJ2-3
clone_size: -
d_call: -
v_call: TRBV9

cdr3_aa: CASSEVASGVYEQYF
cdr3_nt: TGCGCCAGCAGTGAGGTGGCCAGTGGAGTGTACGAGCAGTACTTC
j_call: TRBJ2-7
clone_size: -
d_call: -
v_call: TRBV10-1

cdr3_aa: CASSLERVGTEAFF
cdr3_nt: TGTGCCAGCAGCTTAGAGAGGGTGGGTACTGAAGCTTTCTTT
j_call: TRBJ1-1
clone_size: -
d_call: -
v_call: TRBV7-2

cdr3_aa: CASSLPGQGNDGYTF
cdr3_nt: TGTGCCAGCAGCTTACCGGGACAGGGGAACGATGGCTACACCTTC
j_call: TRBJ1-2
clone_size: -
d_call: TRBD1
v_call: TRBV7-3

cdr3_aa: CASSSGLAGPSTDTQYF
cdr3_nt: TGTGCCAGCAGCTCGGGACTAGCGGGGCCCTCCACAGATACGCAGTATTTT
j_call: TRBJ2-3
clone_size: -
d_call: TRBD2
v_call: TRBV7-2

cdr3_aa: CASSYTGGAGVYGYTF
cdr3_nt: TGTGCCAGCAGTTATACAGGGGGCGCGGGGGTCTATGGCTACACCTTC
j_call: TRBJ1-2
clone_size: -
d_call: TRBD1
v_call: TRBV6-5